The rows below give T cell receptor beta chains drawn from one sample of a study of control samples from healthy donors and cancer patients. The assay was immunoSEQ multiplex PCR, and TCRdb's table has in-frame clones only and misses some. The data hold roughly 73,000 clones, with 85% to 95% observed a single time. Sequencing used blood. These receptors came from a woman in her sixties in good health. Each CDR3 is given with its conserved first and last residue. The D gene is left open where the match is weak. Size values are once, few and many counts, or a class for expanded clones, and some rows have none.

v_gene	j_gene	abundance	d_gene	CDR3aa	CDR3nt
TRBV7-2	TRBJ1-6	.	.	CASRQLSNSPLHF	TGTGCCAGCCGCCAATTGAGTAATTCACCCCTCCACTTT
TRBV9	TRBJ2-7	.	TRBD2	CASSVAGTSTLYEQYF	TGTGCCAGCAGCGTAGCCGGGACTAGCACCCTCTACGAGCAGTACTTC
TRBV12-3/TRBV12-4	TRBJ1-2	.	TRBD1	CASTPTGDYGYTF	TGTGCCAGCACCCCGACAGGGGACTATGGCTACACCTTC
TRBV19	TRBJ2-7	.	.	CASSPTGTYEQYF	TGTGCCAGTAGTCCGACGGGCACCTACGAGCAGTACTTC
TRBV6-1	TRBJ1-5	.	TRBD1	CASREMAGGAYQPQHF	TGTGCCAGCAGGGAAATGGCAGGGGGCGCATATCAGCCCCAGCATTTT
TRBV7-2	TRBJ2-1	.	.	CASSLENTAYNEQFF	TGTGCCAGCAGCTTAGAGAACACCGCCTACAATGAGCAGTTCTTC
TRBV9	TRBJ2-7	.	.	CASSVEGYEQYF	TGTGCCAGCAGCGTAGAGGGTTACGAGCAGTACTTC
TRBV3-1/TRBV3-2	TRBJ1-4	.	.	CASSQYQKLFF	TGTGCCAGCAGCCAATACCAAAAACTGTTTTTT
TRBV5-4	TRBJ2-2	.	TRBD1	CASSPGQASNTGELFF	TGTGCCAGCAGCCCGGGACAGGCTTCGAACACCGGGGAGCTGTTTTTT
TRBV7-8	TRBJ2-5	.	.	CASSPAGAGRAETQYF	TGTGCCAGCAGCCCCGCCGGCGCTGGACGTGCGGAGACCCAGTACTTC
TRBV3-1/TRBV3-2	TRBJ2-5	.	.	CASSKHGETQYF	TGTGCCAGCAGCAAACACGGGGAGACCCAGTACTTC
TRBV5-1	TRBJ2-2	.	.	CASSLEGLYYTGELFF	TGCGCCAGCAGCTTGGAGGGGTTATATTACACCGGGGAGCTGTTTTTT
TRBV18	TRBJ1-1	.	TRBD1	CASSLRDRVDDTEAFF	TGTGCCAGCTCACTAAGGGACAGGGTGGATGACACTGAAGCTTTCTTT
TRBV7-6	TRBJ1-5	few	.	CASSLGAVNQPQHF	TGTGCCAGCAGCTTAGGGGCCGTCAATCAGCCCCAGCATTTT
TRBV7-9	TRBJ1-1	.	.	CASSLGQGNTEAFF	TGTGCCAGCAGCTTAGGTCAGGGGAACACTGAAGCTTTCTTT
TRBV5-1	TRBJ2-2	.	.	CASNLNTGELFF	TGCGCCAGCAACCTTAACACCGGGGAGCTGTTTTTT
TRBV28	TRBJ2-7	once	.	CASSLSDRWYGEQYF	TGTGCCAGCAGTTTATCCGACAGGTGGTATGGGGAGCAGTACTTC
TRBV2	TRBJ1-4	.	.	CASTLEAGEKLFF	TGTGCCAGCACGCTCGAGGCGGGTGAAAAACTGTTTTTT
TRBV6-2/TRBV6-3	TRBJ2-1	.	.	CASSVLAPAYNEQFF	TGTGCCAGCAGTGTACTGGCCCCCGCATACAATGAGCAGTTCTTC
TRBV4-3	TRBJ1-1	.	TRBD1	CASSQDGWTGRGNTEAFF	TGCGCCAGCAGCCAAGATGGTTGGACAGGAAGGGGGAACACTGAAGCTTTCTTT
TRBV28	TRBJ1-4	.	TRBD1	CASTPGGSNEKLFF	TGTGCCAGCACCCCAGGGGGTTCTAATGAAAAACTGTTTTTT
TRBV19	TRBJ2-2	.	.	CASRDLGIHTGELFF	TGTGCCAGTAGGGACCTCGGGATCCACACCGGGGAGCTGTTTTTT
TRBV5-1	TRBJ1-1	.	.	CASSTPGPEAFF	TGCGCCAGCAGCACACCGGGCCCTGAAGCTTTCTTT
TRBV5-6	TRBJ2-5	.	.	CASSIDNQETQYF	TGTGCCAGCAGCATAGATAACCAAGAGACCCAGTACTTC
TRBV28	TRBJ1-1	once	.	CAINTPGARNTEAFF	TGTGCCATCAATACACCCGGAGCTAGGAACACTGAAGCTTTCTTT
TRBV9	TRBJ2-3	.	.	CASSGLQLTDTQYF	TGTGCCAGCAGCGGATTACAACTCACAGATACGCAGTATTTT
TRBV6-5	TRBJ1-3	.	.	CASKINFSGNTIYF	TGTGCCAGCAAGATAAACTTCTCTGGAAACACCATATATTTT
TRBV7-3	TRBJ1-6	few	TRBD1	CASSIGTDNSPLHF	TGTGCCAGCAGCATCGGGACAGATAATTCACCCCTCCACTTT
TRBV4-2	TRBJ2-7	.	.	CASSQDNTAYEQYF	TGTGCCAGCAGCCAAGATAACACCGCCTACGAGCAGTACTTC
TRBV7-2	TRBJ2-7	.	TRBD1	CASSLRGQGITYEQYF	TGTGCCAGCAGCTTAAGGGGACAGGGGATAACCTACGAGCAGTACTTC
TRBV5-4	TRBJ2-1	.	.	CASSPTGSTASYNEQFF	TGTGCCAGCAGCCCTACGGGAAGCACGGCGTCCTACAATGAGCAGTTCTTC
TRBV10-3	TRBJ2-3	.	.	CAIEGSSTDTQYF	TGTGCCATCGAGGGGTCTAGCACAGATACGCAGTATTTT
TRBV6-5	TRBJ1-2	.	.	CASSYGRTSYGYTF	TGTGCCAGCAGTTATGGCAGGACTTCTTATGGCTACACCTTC
TRBV3-1/TRBV3-2	TRBJ2-3	.	.	CASSQAGMDTQYF	TGTGCCAGCAGCCAAGCGGGGATGGATACGCAGTATTTT
TRBV5-1	TRBJ2-2	.	.	CASSLAGGTGELFF	TGCGCCAGCAGCTTGGCTGGGGGAACCGGGGAGCTGTTTTTT
TRBV2	TRBJ1-1	.	.	CASRPRDTEAFF	TGTGCCAGCAGGCCCAGGGACACTGAAGCTTTCTTT
TRBV7-3	TRBJ2-2	.	TRBD1	CASSRSGQGTGELFF	TGTGCCAGCAGCCGCTCGGGACAGGGCACCGGGGAGCTGTTTTTT